The 26 T cell receptor beta chains given below trace back to one sample, sequenced in a study of blood T cell repertoires in COVID-19. Produced via immunoSEQ multiplex PCR; TCRdb's table is partial and in-frame only. The sample holds under 500,000 clones, roughly 89% seen once. Input material: peripheral blood. These receptors were obtained from a woman under 40 with acute or convalescent COVID-19.

The CDR3 is CATSRASTDTQYF. For the CDR3, the DNA is TGTGCCACCAGCAGAGCTAGCACAGATACGCAGTATTTT. This chain joins TRBV15 and TRBJ2-3; D not resolved. The CDR3 length is 13 residues. Trimming pared 1 base from V and 0 bases from J, leaving 2 bases between. Germline-derived CDR1 and CDR2 are LNHNV and YYDKDF (reference sequence).

The chain carries TRBV2 and TRBJ2-5; D perhaps matches TRBD2 (6 bases). This CDR3 spans 15 amino acids. Germline V lookup: CDR1 SNHLY, CDR2 FYNNEI. V was trimmed by 6 bases and J by 5 bases, leaving 19 bases between them. The CDR3 DNA is TGTGCCAGCAGGATGACCCCGGGACTTACGGAGACCCAGTACTTC. Amino acids: CASRMTPGLTETQYF.

V gene TRBV6-2 or TRBV6-3 combines with J gene TRBJ2-6, with no clear D. CDR3 length: 15 residues. V gave up 2 bases and J gave up 0 bases, with 5 bases separating them. The germline V gene has CDR1 MNHEY and CDR2 SVGEGT. The CDR3 nucleotides are TGTGCCAGCAGTTACGACAACTCTGGGGCCAACGTCCTGACTTTC. It is translated as CASSYDNSGANVLTF.

This chain connects TRBV2 to TRBJ2-3, with 9 nucleotides matching TRBD1. The CDR3 runs to 15 residues. Looked up from germline, CDR1 is SNHLY and CDR2 is FYNNEI. The junction had 11 bases not matched to a gene; V was cut back by 7 bases and J by 6 bases. The CDR3 bases are TGTGCCAGCACTCCGGGACAGGGATCGGGTGATACGCAGTATTTT. Protein: CASTPGQGSGDTQYF.

The V call is TRBV18, the J call TRBJ1-3, with 8 bases fitting TRBD1. The CDR3 length is 16 residues. Per germline, CDR1 KGHSH and CDR2 LQKENI. V lost 6 bases to trimming and J lost 3 bases; unmatched junction nucleotides: 10. The CDR3 bases are TGTGCCAGCTCCCAAGGACAGGGCATCGGTGGAAACACCATATATTTT. This codes for CASSQGQGIGGNTIYF. Supplemented by reference TRBV18 and TRBJ1-3, the full variable domain reads NAGVMQNPRHLVRRRGQEARLRCSPMKGHSHVYWYRQLPEEGLKFMVYLQKENIIDESGMPKERFSAEFPKEGPSILRIQQVVRGDSAAYFCASSQGQGIGGNTIYFGEGSWLTVV.

The V call is TRBV18, the J call TRBJ2-3; 7 positions match TRBD1. J was trimmed by 3 bases and V by 4 bases; bases with no gene match: 7. Germline V CDR1 and CDR2: KGHSH, LQKENI. The CDR3 has 15 amino acids. The CDR3 bases are TGTGCCAGCTCACAACAAGCACAGGGGACAGATACGCAGTATTTT. Translated: CASSQQAQGTDTQYF.

The chain employs TRBV4-1 and TRBJ1-6, with D possibly being TRBD1 (5 bases). The germline CDR1 and CDR2 sequences are MGHRA and YSYEKL. V lost 4 bases and J 7 bases, leaving 11 bases between the germline ends. This CDR3 is 14 amino acids long. The CDR3 loop is CASSLGDLNSPLHF. CDR3 bases: TGCGCCAGCAGCCTAGGGGACTTGAATTCACCCCTCCACTTT.

The CDR3 DNA sequence: TGTGCCAGCAGTCCCAATCTAGATGAGCAGTTCTTC. This sequence encodes CASSPNLDEQFF. V gene TRBV27 combines with J gene TRBJ2-1; the D is unclear. Germline lookup yields CDR1 MNHEY and CDR2 SMNVEV (reference sequence). With 5 bases removed from V and 8 bases from J, the gap between germline ends came to 10 bases. The CDR3 runs to 12 residues.

The V call is TRBV10-3, the J call TRBJ1-6; 11 nucleotides match TRBD1. CDR1 and CDR2 (germline): ENHRY, SYGVKD. The CDR3 totals 16 residues. With V trimmed by 10 bases and J by 7 bases, 12 bases remained unmatched. This CDR3 is CATLNGDRGTNSPLHF. CDR3 DNA: TGTGCCACGCTGAATGGGGACAGGGGGACAAATTCACCCCTCCACTTT.

The CDR3 DNA sequence: TGTGCCAGCAGCCTGGGCGTGGAGCTGTTTTTT. Its translation is CASSLGVELFF. The rearrangement joins TRBV3-1 (or the pseudogene TRBV3-2) to TRBJ2-2; D uncertain. V lost 4 bases and J 10 bases, leaving 7 bases between the germline ends. In germline, CDR1 is LGHDT, CDR2 YNNKEL (reference sequence). This CDR3 has 11 residues.

J is TRBJ2-1 and V is TRBV7-8; D remains unclear. CDR1 and CDR2 (germline): SGHVS, FQNEAQ. This CDR3 spans 13 amino acids. V lost 6 bases, J lost 8 bases, and 14 bases lay in between. CDR3 nucleotide sequence: TGTGCCAGCAGTCTAGTCTCCGGTCATGAGCAGTTCTTC. Its translation is CASSLVSGHEQFF. Supplemented by reference TRBV7-8 and TRBJ2-1, the full variable domain reads GAGVSQSPRYKVAKRGQDVALRCDPISGHVSLFWYQQALGQGPEFLTYFQNEAQLDKSGLPSDRFFAERPEGSVSTLKIQRTQQEDSAVYLCASSLVSGHEQFFGPGTRLTVL.

The CDR3 reads CATRPGTDSWNEQFF. CDR3 in DNA: TGTGCCACAAGGCCGGGGACAGACTCCTGGAATGAGCAGTTCTTC. The chain has TRBV5-3 and TRBJ2-1; 7 bases are a match to TRBD1. TRBV5-3 counts as an open reading frame of uncertain function. Trimming removed 9 bases from V and 7 bases from J; junction bases left unmatched: 16. The CDR3 is made up of 15 amino acids.

This clone was found once. The chain couples TRBV30 to TRBJ2-7; no firm D call. Germline values: CDR1 GTSNPN, CDR2 SVGIG (reference sequence). Trimming left V 3 bases short and J 0 bases short, with 15 bases between. This CDR3 comprises 15 residues. This CDR3 reads CAWSDGLTISYEQYF. As DNA, the CDR3 is TGTGCCTGGAGCGATGGTCTAACTATCTCCTACGAGCAGTACTTC.

The V gene is TRBV5-1, the J gene TRBJ2-1; 7 nucleotides agree with TRBD2. Germline V gene sequence: CDR1 SGHRS, CDR2 YFSETQ. V was clipped by 3 bases and J by 2 bases; unmatched bases: 5. The CDR3 has 15 amino acids. The CDR3 DNA reads TGCGCCAGCAGCTCGGGACTACCAGCCTACAATGAGCAGTTCTTC. Its translation: CASSSGLPAYNEQFF.

V and J are TRBV3-1 (or the pseudogene TRBV3-2) and TRBJ1-2; TRBD1 matches 7 bases. There are 15 residues in the CDR3. The germline V gene encodes CDR1 LGHDT and CDR2 YNNKEL (reference sequence). J gave up 0 bases and V 5 bases, and 6 bases lay outside the gene matches. CDR3 amino acids: CASSKGTASNYGYTF. The CDR3 DNA reads TGTGCCAGCAGCAAGGGGACAGCCTCTAACTATGGCTACACCTTC.

V is TRBV9 and J is TRBJ1-1, with D maybe TRBD1 (6 bases). Germline values: CDR1 SGDLS, CDR2 YYNGEE. The length of the CDR3 is 15 residues. V gave up 0 bases and J gave up 1 base, with 10 bases separating them. CDR3 residues: CASSVVGGANTEAFF. The CDR3 DNA follows: TGTGCCAGCAGCGTAGTTGGGGGGGCGAACACTGAAGCTTTCTTT.

The DNA for the CDR3 is TGTGCCAGCAGTCGACTGACTAGCGGGGTAGGAGATACGCAGTATTTT. Protein: CASSRLTSGVGDTQYF. The chain couples TRBV27 to TRBJ2-3; 11 nucleotides match TRBD2. The germline gives CDR1 MNHEY, CDR2 SMNVEV (reference sequence). The CDR3 length is 16 residues. With V trimmed by 5 bases and J by 5 bases, 9 bases remained unmatched.

The chain carries TRBV28 and TRBJ2-1, with TRBD1 as a possible D gene (7 bases). This CDR3 has 15 residues. The V gene's germline CDR1 is MDHEN and CDR2 SYDVKM. The V end lost 3 bases, the J end lost 3 bases, and 12 bases lay between the germline ends. The CDR3 spells CASSFRQGGYNEQFF. The CDR3 bases are TGTGCCAGCAGTTTTCGGCAGGGGGGCTACAATGAGCAGTTCTTC.

The chain employs TRBV19 and TRBJ2-3; 9 bases match TRBD1. The CDR3 consists of 15 residues. V dropped 3 bases and J dropped 0; count of bases not matched to a gene: 1. Germline CDR1 and CDR2: LNHDA and SQIVND (reference sequence). The chain's CDR3 is CASSIGTGSTDTQYF. The CDR3 coding sequence is TGTGCCAGTAGTATTGGGACAGGGAGCACAGATACGCAGTATTTT.

The V gene is TRBV6-5, the J gene TRBJ1-1, with D perhaps matching TRBD1 (6 bases). Germline lookup yields CDR1 MNHEY and CDR2 SVGAGI. CDR3 length: 14 residues. V gave up 7 bases and J gave up 4 bases, with 16 bases separating them. The DNA for the CDR3 is TGTGCCAGCACCCAACCGGGGGGGGCCACTGAAGCTTTCTTT. Amino acids: CASTQPGGATEAFF.

This rearrangement joins TRBV4-1 to TRBJ1-6; D is unresolved. V gave up 0 bases and J gave up 7 bases, with 7 bases separating them. In germline, CDR1 is MGHRA, CDR2 YSYEKL. The CDR3 consists of 14 residues. The CDR3 DNA is TGCGCCAGCAGCCAAGAATCGGGGAATTCACCCCTCCACTTT. Translating gives CASSQESGNSPLHF.

The V and J genes are TRBV7-9 and TRBJ2-7; D might be TRBD2 (6 bases). The V end was cut by 1 base, the J end by 0 bases, with 13 bases between. The CDR3 is 16 residues long. CDR1 is SEHNR and CDR2 is FQNEAQ in the germline V gene (reference sequence). CDR3 in amino acids: CASSLDSGESSYEQYF. CDR3 coding DNA: TGTGCCAGCAGCTTAGATTCGGGGGAAAGCTCCTACGAGCAGTACTTC.

This clone was seen only once. The chain combines TRBV28 with TRBJ2-3; 10 nucleotides align to TRBD2. The length of the CDR3 is 16 residues. Germline CDR1 is MDHEN and CDR2 is SYDVKM. Trimming took 6 bases from V and 5 from J; bases not matched to a gene: 11. Written as DNA, the CDR3 is TGTGCCAGCAGCCTAGCGGGAGCGGGGGGGCAAGATACGCAGTATTTT. Its protein product is CASSLAGAGGQDTQYF.

The J gene is TRBJ2-3, the V gene TRBV5-1; weak D call: TRBD1 (5 bases). Looked up from germline, CDR1 is SGHRS and CDR2 is YFSETQ. This CDR3 is 15 amino acids long. V lost 4 bases, J lost 0 bases, and 12 bases lay in between. The CDR3 protein is CASSTDSPSTDTQYF. DNA for the CDR3: TGCGCCAGCAGCACTGACAGTCCTAGCACAGATACGCAGTATTTT.

J is TRBJ1-2 and V is TRBV2; 9 positions agree with TRBD1. The CDR3 extends over 14 amino acids. After removal of 7 bases from V and 1 base from J, the junction contained 4 bases not matched to a gene. Germline V gene data show CDR1 as SNHLY and CDR2 as FYNNEI. The CDR3 DNA follows: TGTGCCAGCACCGGACAGGGGATTAACTATGGCTACACCTTC. As protein: CASTGQGINYGYTF.

The chain is built from TRBV24-1 and TRBJ1-5; the match to TRBD1 covers 8 bases. The germline V gene has CDR1 KGHDR and CDR2 SFDVKD. The CDR3 runs to 17 residues. V gave up 10 bases and J gave up 0 bases; unmatched junction bases: 13. The CDR3 loop is CATSPGDRPYSNQPQHF. DNA for the CDR3: TGTGCCACTAGCCCCGGGGACAGGCCTTATAGCAATCAGCCCCAGCATTTT.